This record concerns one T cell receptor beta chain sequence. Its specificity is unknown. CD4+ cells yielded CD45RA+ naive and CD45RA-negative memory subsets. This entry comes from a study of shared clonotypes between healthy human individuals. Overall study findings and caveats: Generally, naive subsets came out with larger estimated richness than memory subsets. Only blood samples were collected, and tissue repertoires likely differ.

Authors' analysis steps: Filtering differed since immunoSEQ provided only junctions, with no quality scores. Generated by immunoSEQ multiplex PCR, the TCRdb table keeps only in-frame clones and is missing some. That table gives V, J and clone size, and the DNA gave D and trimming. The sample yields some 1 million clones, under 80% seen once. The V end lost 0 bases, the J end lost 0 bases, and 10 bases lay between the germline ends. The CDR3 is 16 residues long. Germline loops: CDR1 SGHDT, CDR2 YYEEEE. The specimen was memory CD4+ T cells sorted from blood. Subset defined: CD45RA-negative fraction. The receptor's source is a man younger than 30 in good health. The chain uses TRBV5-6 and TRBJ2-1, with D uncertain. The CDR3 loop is CASSLGSRGSYNEQFF. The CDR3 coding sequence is TGTGCCAGCAGCTTGGGGTCCCGCGGCTCCTACAATGAGCAGTTCTTC.